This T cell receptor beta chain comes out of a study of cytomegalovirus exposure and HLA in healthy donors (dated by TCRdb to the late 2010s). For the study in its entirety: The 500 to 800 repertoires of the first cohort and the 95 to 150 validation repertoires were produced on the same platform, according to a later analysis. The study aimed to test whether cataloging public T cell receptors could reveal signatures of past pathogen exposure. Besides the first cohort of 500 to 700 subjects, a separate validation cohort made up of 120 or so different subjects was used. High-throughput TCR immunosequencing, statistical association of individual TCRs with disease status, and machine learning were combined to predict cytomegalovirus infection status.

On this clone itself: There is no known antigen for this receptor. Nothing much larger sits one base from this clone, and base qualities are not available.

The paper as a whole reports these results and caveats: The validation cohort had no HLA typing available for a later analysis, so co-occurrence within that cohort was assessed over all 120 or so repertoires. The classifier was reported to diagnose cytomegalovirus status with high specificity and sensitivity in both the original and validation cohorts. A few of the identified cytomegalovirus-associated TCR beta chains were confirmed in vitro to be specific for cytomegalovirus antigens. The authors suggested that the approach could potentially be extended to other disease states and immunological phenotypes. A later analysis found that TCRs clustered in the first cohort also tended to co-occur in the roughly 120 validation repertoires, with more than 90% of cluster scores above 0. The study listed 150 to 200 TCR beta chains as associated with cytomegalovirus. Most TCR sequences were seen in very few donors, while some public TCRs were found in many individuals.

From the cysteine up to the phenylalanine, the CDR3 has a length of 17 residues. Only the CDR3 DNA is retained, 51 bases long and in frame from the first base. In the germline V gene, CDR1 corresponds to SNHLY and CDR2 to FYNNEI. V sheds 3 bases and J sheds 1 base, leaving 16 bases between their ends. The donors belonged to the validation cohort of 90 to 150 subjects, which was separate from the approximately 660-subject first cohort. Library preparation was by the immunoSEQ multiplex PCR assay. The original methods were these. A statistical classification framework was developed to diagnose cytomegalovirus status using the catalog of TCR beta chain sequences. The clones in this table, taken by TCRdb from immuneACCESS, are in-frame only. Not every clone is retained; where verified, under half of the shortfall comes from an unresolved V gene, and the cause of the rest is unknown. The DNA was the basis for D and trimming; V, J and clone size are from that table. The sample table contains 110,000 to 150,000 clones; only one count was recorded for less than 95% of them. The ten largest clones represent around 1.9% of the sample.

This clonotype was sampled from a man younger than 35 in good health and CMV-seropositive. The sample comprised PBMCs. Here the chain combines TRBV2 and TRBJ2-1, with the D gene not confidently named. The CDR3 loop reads CASSDPWAIHSYNEQFF. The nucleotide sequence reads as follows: TGTGCCAGCAGTGACCCTTGGGCAATCCATTCCTACAATGAGCAGTTCTTC.